This T cell receptor beta chain was identified in a study of T cells in tuberculosis. Study-level information: T cells were selected with CD1B tetramers loaded with glucose monomycolate.

In regard to this clone: Its antigen is still unknown.

Sequenced by immunoSEQ multiplex PCR; TCRdb stores in-frame clones only, minus some. The sample lists about 34,000 clones, over 85% seen once, with 9.5% to 12% in the top ten. Study-wide results and caveats: Samples were chosen by availability of cryopreserved specimens.

The sample's time point: new active TB diagnosis, blood taken before or within 7 days of starting treatment. Sequencing used PBMCs, obtained at tuberculosis diagnosis. The receptor was derived from an adult with tuberculosis.

For the CDR3, the DNA is TGTGCCAGCAGCTTAGACAGGTACACTGAAGCTTTCTTT. This translates into CASSLDRYTEAFF. This chain joins TRBV7-2 and TRBJ1-1; possibly TRBD1 for D (5 bases). Between the trimmed V and J ends, which lost 1 base and 3 bases, there was a span of 6 bases. Per the germline V gene, CDR1 is SGHTA and CDR2 is FQGNSA. The CDR3 extends over 13 amino acids.